These 5 T cell receptor beta chains were sequenced from one sample in a study of T cell responses to AZD1222 COVID-19 vaccine. TCRdb's copy holds only in-frame clones and misses some; the assay was immunoSEQ multiplex PCR. Among about 120,000 clones, 90% were seen once, and the ten largest hold 6.9%. The sample in question was peripheral blood, obtained on day 0 of AZD1222 vaccination. Every receptor here comes from an adult in good health.

The chain uses TRBV20-1 and TRBJ1-4, with 11 bases that match TRBD1. From germline, CDR1 is DFQATT and CDR2 SNEGSKA (reference sequence). After removal of 3 bases from V and 7 bases from J, the junction contained 10 bases not matched to a gene. This CDR3 contains 16 residues. The CDR3 nucleotides are TGCAGTGCTAGTCCCTTAGCCGGGACAGGGGGTGAAAAACTGTTTTTT. This translates into CSASPLAGTGGEKLFF.

Worth noting for this clone: The junction does not match germline at one end; this may be a read error. The chain is built from TRBV3-1 (or the pseudogene TRBV3-2) and TRBJ2-7, with a possible D match to TRBD2 (5 bases). The CDR3 has 15 residues. From germline, CDR1 is LGHDT and CDR2 YNNKEL (reference sequence). The CDR3 DNA reads TGTGCCAGCAGTCAAGGAGGCAGCGGCCCCTACGAGCAGTACTTC. It is translated as CASSQGGSGPYEQYF.

This clone was seen only once. V gene TRBV28 combines with J gene TRBJ2-7; D remains ambiguous. The CDR3 covers 11 residues. The V gene lost 1 base and the J gene lost 5 bases, with 3 bases spanning the gap. The germline V gene encodes CDR1 MDHEN and CDR2 SYDVKM. The CDR3 is CASSLSNEQYF. The CDR3 nucleotides read TGTGCCAGCAGTTTATCCAACGAGCAGTACTTC.

The rearrangement uses TRBV5-6 and TRBJ2-5, with 8 bases fitting TRBD2. Germline trimming cut 1 base from V and 4 bases from J; bases unmatched to any gene: 6. The CDR3 consists of 15 residues. In germline, CDR1 is SGHDT, CDR2 YYEEEE. The CDR3 loop reads CASSLKRGGRETQYF. The CDR3 DNA is TGTGCCAGCAGCTTGAAACGGGGGGGCCGAGAGACCCAGTACTTC.

The chain is built from TRBV6-5 and TRBJ1-2; TRBD1 matches 12 bases. CDR3 length: 16 residues. The V gene's germline CDR1 is MNHEY and CDR2 SVGAGI. The trim removed 2 bases at V and 6 bases at J, leaving 7 bases unmatched. The chain's CDR3 is CASSYGTGGWGDGYTF. As DNA, the CDR3 is TGTGCCAGCAGTTACGGGACAGGGGGCTGGGGTGATGGCTACACCTTC.